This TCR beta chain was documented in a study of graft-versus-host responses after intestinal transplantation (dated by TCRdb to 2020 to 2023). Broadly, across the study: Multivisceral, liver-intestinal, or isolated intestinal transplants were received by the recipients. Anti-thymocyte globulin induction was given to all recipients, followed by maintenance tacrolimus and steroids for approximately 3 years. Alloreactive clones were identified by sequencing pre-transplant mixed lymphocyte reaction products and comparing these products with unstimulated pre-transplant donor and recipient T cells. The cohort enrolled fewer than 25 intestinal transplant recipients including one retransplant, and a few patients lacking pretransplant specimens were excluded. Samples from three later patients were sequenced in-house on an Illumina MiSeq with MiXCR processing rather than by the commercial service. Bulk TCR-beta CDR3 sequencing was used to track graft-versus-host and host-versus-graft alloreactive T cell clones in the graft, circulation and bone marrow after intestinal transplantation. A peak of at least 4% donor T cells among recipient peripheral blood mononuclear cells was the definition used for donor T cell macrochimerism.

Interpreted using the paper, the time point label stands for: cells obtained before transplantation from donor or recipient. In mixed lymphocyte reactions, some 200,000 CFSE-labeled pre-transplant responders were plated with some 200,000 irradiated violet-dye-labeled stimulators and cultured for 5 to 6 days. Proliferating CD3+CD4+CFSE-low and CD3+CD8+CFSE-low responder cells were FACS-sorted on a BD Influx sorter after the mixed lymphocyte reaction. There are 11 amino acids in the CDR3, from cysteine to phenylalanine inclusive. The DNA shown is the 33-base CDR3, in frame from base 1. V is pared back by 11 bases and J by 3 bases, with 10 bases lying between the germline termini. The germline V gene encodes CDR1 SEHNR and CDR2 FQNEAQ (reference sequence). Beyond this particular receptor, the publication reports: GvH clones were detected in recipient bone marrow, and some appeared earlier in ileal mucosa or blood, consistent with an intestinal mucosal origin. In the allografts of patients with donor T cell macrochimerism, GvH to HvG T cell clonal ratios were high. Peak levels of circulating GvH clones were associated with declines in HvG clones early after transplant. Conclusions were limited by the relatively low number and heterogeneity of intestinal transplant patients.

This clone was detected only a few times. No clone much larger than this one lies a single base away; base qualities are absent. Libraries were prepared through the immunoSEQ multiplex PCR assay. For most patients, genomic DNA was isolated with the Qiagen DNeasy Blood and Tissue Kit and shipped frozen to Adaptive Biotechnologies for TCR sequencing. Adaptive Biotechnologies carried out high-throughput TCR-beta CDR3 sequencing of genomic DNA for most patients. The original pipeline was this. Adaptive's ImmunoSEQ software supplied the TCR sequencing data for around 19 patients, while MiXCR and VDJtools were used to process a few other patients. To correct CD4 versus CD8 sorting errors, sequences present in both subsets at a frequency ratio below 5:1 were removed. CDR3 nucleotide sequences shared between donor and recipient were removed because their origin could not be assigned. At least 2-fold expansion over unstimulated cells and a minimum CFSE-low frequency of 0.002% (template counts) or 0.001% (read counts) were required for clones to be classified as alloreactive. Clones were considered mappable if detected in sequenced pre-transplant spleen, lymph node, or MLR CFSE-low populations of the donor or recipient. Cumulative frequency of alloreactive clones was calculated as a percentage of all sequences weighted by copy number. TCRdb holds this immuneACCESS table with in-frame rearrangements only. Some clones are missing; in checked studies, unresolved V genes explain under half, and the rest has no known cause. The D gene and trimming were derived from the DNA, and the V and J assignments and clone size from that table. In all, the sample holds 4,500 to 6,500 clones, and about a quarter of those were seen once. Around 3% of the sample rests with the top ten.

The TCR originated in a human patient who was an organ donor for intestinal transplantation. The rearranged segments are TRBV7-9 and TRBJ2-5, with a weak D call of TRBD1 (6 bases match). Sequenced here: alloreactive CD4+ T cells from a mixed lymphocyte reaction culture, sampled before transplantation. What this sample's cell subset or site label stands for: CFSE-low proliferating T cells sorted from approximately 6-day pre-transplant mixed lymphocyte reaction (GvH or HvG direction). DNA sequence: TGTGCCTGCGGACAGAAAGAGACCCAGTACTTC. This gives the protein CACGQKETQYF.